A single sample gave rise to the 10 T cell receptor beta chains below, sequenced in a study of patients and donors after allogeneic stem cell transplantation. TCRdb re-derived calls from the RT-PCR reads in MiXCR, one entry per CDR3 protein. The sample lists 70,000 or so distinct CDR3 sequences, approximately 25% occurring once. The sample was blood, either unsorted or a sorted T cell fraction (not recorded which). The receptors here all came from a human donor who was either an allogeneic HSCT recipient or a stem cell or donor lymphocyte infusion donor (not recorded which). It is not recorded whose cells these are; they may come from a transplant donor.

Notes on this clonotype: In this CDR3 the conserved last residue, phenylalanine or tryptophan, is missing, so a read error is likely. CDR3 residues: CATGGPEVNTEAFI. The CDR3 DNA sequence: TGTGCCACCGGCGGCCCGGAGGTGAACACTGAAGCTTTCATT. The chain has TRBV5-5 and TRBJ1-1; the D is unclear. Germline CDR1 SGHKS, CDR2 YYEKEE (reference sequence). This CDR3 region has 14 residues. Trimming took 9 bases from V and 0 from J, leaving 15 bases between them.

There are a few counts of this clonotype. The V call is TRBV6-5, the J call TRBJ1-5; no firm D call. The V gene lost 6 bases and the J gene lost 3 bases, with 18 bases spanning the gap. The length of the CDR3 is 16 residues. Looked up from germline, CDR1 is MNHEY and CDR2 is SVGAGI. This CDR3 reads CASSPVLSHFNQPQHF. The DNA for the CDR3 is TGTGCCAGCAGCCCCGTTTTGTCCCACTTCAATCAGCCCCAGCATTTT.

This clonotype has a handful of counts. The chain carries TRBV24-1 and TRBJ1-5; 12 bases line up with TRBD1. Germline CDR1 KGHDR, CDR2 SFDVKD. Unmatched junction bases numbered 6, after V lost 4 bases and J lost 6 bases. The CDR3 spans 16 residues. The CDR3 region is CATSDTGTGGGQPQHF. The DNA of the CDR3 is TGTGCCACCAGTGACACAGGGACAGGGGGCGGTCAGCCCCAGCATTTT.

This clonotype turned up a few times. CDR3 sequence reads: CASSLGGTGRQPQHF. CDR3 nucleotide sequence: TGTGCCAGCAGTTTGGGTGGGACAGGGCGTCAGCCCCAGCATTTT. The chain has TRBV12-3 or TRBV12-4 and TRBJ1-5; 9 nucleotides agree with TRBD1. The length of the CDR3 is 15 residues. The junction had 6 bases not matched to a gene; V was cut back by 3 bases and J by 6 bases.

This clonotype appeared a few times. The rearrangement uses TRBV15 and TRBJ2-2; unclear D gene. V was trimmed by 0 bases and J by 3 bases, leaving 8 bases between them. Per the germline V gene, CDR1 is LNHNV and CDR2 is YYDKDF (reference sequence). The CDR3 length is 15 residues. The CDR3 DNA reads as TGTGCCACCAGCAGAGATCAGGAGTACACCGGGGAGCTGTTTTTT. As protein: CATSRDQEYTGELFF.

This clonotype occurred a few times. The chain combines TRBV4-1 with TRBJ2-5, with D perhaps matching TRBD2 (7 bases). Germline V lookup: CDR1 MGHRA, CDR2 YSYEKL. The V end lost 1 base, the J end lost 3 bases, and 15 bases lay between the germline ends. The CDR3 is made up of 16 amino acids. CDR3 DNA sequence: TGCGCCAGCAGCCAAGTTTTGCGGGGGCGAAAAGAGACCCAGTACTTC. Translating it yields CASSQVLRGRKETQYF.

The table lists this clonotype with a few counts. V and J are TRBV6-5 and TRBJ2-1; TRBD1 aligns across 7 bases. This CDR3 is 14 amino acids long. V shed 6 bases, J shed 4 bases, and the junction held 6 bases outside the gene matches. Germline CDR1 and CDR2: MNHEY and SVGAGI. The CDR3 protein is CASRTGAGYNEQFF. CDR3 DNA sequence: TGTGCCAGCAGAACAGGGGCTGGGTACAATGAGCAGTTCTTC.

The genes are TRBV5-1 and TRBJ1-5; 9 bases map to TRBD1. V trimming: 1 base; J trimming: 6 bases; junction bases outside the gene matches: 8. Germline V lookup: CDR1 SGHRS, CDR2 YFSETQ. The CDR3 spans 16 residues. CDR3 sequence: CASSLTYTGGGQPQHF. The DNA of the CDR3 is TGCGCCAGCAGCTTGACCTATACAGGGGGCGGTCAGCCCCAGCATTTT.

The chain joins TRBV5-1 to TRBJ1-1; unclear D gene. Trimming took 0 bases from V and 4 from J, leaving 7 bases between them. This CDR3 contains 13 residues. The germline V gene has CDR1 SGHRS and CDR2 YFSETQ. CDR3 loop: CASSLGWGTEAFF. The DNA of the CDR3 is TGCGCCAGCAGCTTGGGATGGGGCACTGAAGCTTTCTTT.

J is TRBJ1-1 and V is TRBV5-1; D gene ambiguous. This CDR3 is 12 amino acids long. Trimming shortened V by 1 base and J by 7 bases, and 8 bases separated the two germline ends. CDR1 is SGHRS and CDR2 is YFSETQ in the germline V gene. DNA for the CDR3: TGCGCCAGCAGCTTGTTACCAGGTGAAGCTTTCTTT. It is translated as CASSLLPGEAFF.